The 13 T cell receptor beta chains presented below share a single source sample, sequenced in a study of memory CD4+ T cells and cytomegalovirus serostatus. The sort gate was single viable CD3+CD4+CD8-CD45RO+ cells for memory CD4+ T cells. The assay was immunoSEQ multiplex PCR, and TCRdb's table has in-frame clones only and misses some. The table shows approximately 40,000 clones, with roughly four fifths occurring only once. Material: memory CD4+ T cells from blood. All receptors come from an adult in good health and CMV-seronegative.

The chain joins TRBV11-2 to TRBJ2-7; possible D gene TRBD1, 6 bases. Germline V gives CDR1 SGHAT, CDR2 FQNNGV. V was clipped by 0 bases and J by 0 bases, with 12 bases between them. The CDR3 is 16 amino acids. CDR3 sequence (DNA): TGTGCCAGCAGCTTAGAAGGGACACGATTCTCCTACGAGCAGTACTTC. It is translated as CASSLEGTRFSYEQYF.

With respect to this clone: Other DNA sequences in this sample translate to the same CDR3. This chain joins TRBV7-9 and TRBJ1-1; no firm D call. Germline CDR1 and CDR2: SEHNR and FQNEAQ (reference sequence). The CDR3 sequence is 13 residues long. The germline V and J ends were trimmed by 1 base and 0 bases, with 3 bases remaining between them. CDR3 in amino acids: CASSLDMNTEAFF. The DNA for the CDR3 is TGTGCCAGCAGCTTAGACATGAACACTGAAGCTTTCTTT. The complete variable domain, with remaining parts taken from reference TRBV7-9 and TRBJ1-1, reads DTGVSQNPRHKITKRGQNVTFRCDPISEHNRLYWYRQTLGQGPEFLTYFQNEAQLEKSRLLSDRFSAERPKGSFSTLEIQRTEQGDSAMYLCASSLDMNTEAFFGQGTRLTVV.

J is TRBJ2-5 and V is TRBV25-1; D is unresolved. CDR3 length: 11 amino acids. The germline V and J ends were trimmed by 1 base and 5 bases, with 2 bases remaining between them. The germline CDR1 and CDR2 sequences are MGHDK and SYGVNS. In nucleotides, the CDR3 is TGTGCCAGCAGTGAATGGGAGACCCAGTACTTC. Translated, it gives CASSEWETQYF.

This clone was seen a single time. The V gene is TRBV4-3, the J gene TRBJ2-3; the D is unclear. The CDR3 is 13 amino acids. V dropped 10 bases and J dropped 2 bases, with 13 bases sitting between them. Germline V gene lookup returns CDR1 LGHNA and CDR2 YSLEER. The CDR3 DNA reads TGCGCCACCTCGGTGTCCCACACAGATACGCAGTATTTT. Translation gives CATSVSHTDTQYF.

This clone was detected a few times. This chain uses TRBV6-5 with TRBJ2-5; 10 nucleotides line up with TRBD1. CDR3 length: 15 residues. V trimming: 4 bases; J trimming: 4 bases; junction bases outside the gene matches: 6. Germline V lookup: CDR1 MNHEY, CDR2 SVGAGI. The CDR3 is CASSLRQGAAETQYF. CDR3 nucleotide sequence: TGTGCCAGCAGTTTACGACAGGGGGCCGCAGAGACCCAGTACTTC.

This clone was seen just once. V and J are TRBV2 and TRBJ1-1; D is uncertain. The CDR3 runs to 13 residues. V dropped 3 bases and J dropped 5 bases, with 10 bases sitting between them. Germline assignment: CDR1 SNHLY and CDR2 FYNNEI. CDR3 loop: CASSDSEGTEAFF. The CDR3 DNA reads as TGTGCCAGCAGTGATTCCGAGGGAACTGAAGCTTTCTTT. Complete variable domain (other parts from reference TRBV2 and TRBJ1-1): EPEVTQTPSHQVTQMGQEVILRCVPISNHLYFYWYRQILGQKVEFLVSFYNNEISEKSEIFDDQFSVERPDGSNFTLKIRSTKLEDSAMYFCASSDSEGTEAFFGQGTRLTVV.

This chain joins TRBV7-2 and TRBJ2-7; D unclear. Per germline, CDR1 SGHTA and CDR2 FQGNSA. Trimming took 1 base from V and 1 from J, leaving 8 bases between them. The CDR3 is 14 residues long. The CDR3 is CASSLVLTSYEQYF. The DNA for the CDR3 is TGTGCCAGCAGCTTAGTTCTGACATCCTACGAGCAGTACTTC.

V is TRBV7-2 and J is TRBJ2-7, with D possibly being TRBD1 (5 bases). Trimming took off 6 bases at V and 4 bases at J, with 7 bases between the two ends. The CDR3 runs to 11 residues. Germline assignment: CDR1 SGHTA and CDR2 FQGNSA. The CDR3 region is CASRSGYEQYF. DNA for the CDR3: TGTGCCAGCAGATCAGGGTACGAGCAGTACTTC.

The gene calls are TRBV29-1 and TRBJ1-5, with D uncertain. V was clipped by 4 bases and J by 1 base, with 8 bases between them. Germline CDR1 reads SQVTM; CDR2 reads ANQGSEA. The CDR3 sequence is 13 residues long. CDR3 bases: TGCAGCGTTGCTGGAGGCAGCAATCAGCCCCAGCATTTT. It codes for CSVAGGSNQPQHF.

This clone was counted only a few times. V usage is TRBV6-1 and J usage is TRBJ1-1; weak D call: TRBD1 (5 bases). Germline V gives CDR1 MNHNS, CDR2 SASEGT. This CDR3 is 14 amino acids long. Trimming shortened V by 3 bases and J by 7 bases, and 15 bases separated the two germline ends. CDR3 loop: CASSEVRAVFEAFF. CDR3 DNA: TGTGCCAGCAGTGAGGTCAGGGCGGTTTTTGAAGCTTTCTTT.

V usage is TRBV6-6 and J usage is TRBJ2-4; a possible D gene is TRBD1 (6 bases). The CDR3 runs 16 residues. Trimming shortened V by 4 bases and J by 0 bases, and 13 bases separated the two germline ends. Germline values: CDR1 MNHNY, CDR2 SVGAGI (reference sequence). The chain's CDR3 is CASSFPDSVAKNIQYF. The CDR3 DNA reads as TGTGCCAGCAGTTTCCCGGACAGCGTAGCCAAAAACATTCAGTACTTC.

V usage is TRBV7-2 and J usage is TRBJ1-3; D is possibly TRBD1 (5 bases). The CDR3 length is 17 residues. Germline lookup yields CDR1 SGHTA and CDR2 FQGNSA. Deletions cut 1 base from V and 2 bases from J, with 15 bases between. In DNA form, the CDR3 reads TGTGCCAGCAGCTTAGGGGGTACGGGGGAGCCTGGAAACACCATATATTTT. It is translated as CASSLGGTGEPGNTIYF.

The CDR3 bases are TGTGCCAGCAGTTCCTATTTATCCGGATTGGGGGGCTACACCTTC. Amino acids: CASSSYLSGLGGYTF. The chain employs TRBV6-5 and TRBJ1-2; D unresolved. V lost 4 bases and J lost 8, with 20 bases in between. This CDR3 is 15 amino acids long. CDR1 and CDR2 from the germline V gene are MNHEY and SVGAGI.